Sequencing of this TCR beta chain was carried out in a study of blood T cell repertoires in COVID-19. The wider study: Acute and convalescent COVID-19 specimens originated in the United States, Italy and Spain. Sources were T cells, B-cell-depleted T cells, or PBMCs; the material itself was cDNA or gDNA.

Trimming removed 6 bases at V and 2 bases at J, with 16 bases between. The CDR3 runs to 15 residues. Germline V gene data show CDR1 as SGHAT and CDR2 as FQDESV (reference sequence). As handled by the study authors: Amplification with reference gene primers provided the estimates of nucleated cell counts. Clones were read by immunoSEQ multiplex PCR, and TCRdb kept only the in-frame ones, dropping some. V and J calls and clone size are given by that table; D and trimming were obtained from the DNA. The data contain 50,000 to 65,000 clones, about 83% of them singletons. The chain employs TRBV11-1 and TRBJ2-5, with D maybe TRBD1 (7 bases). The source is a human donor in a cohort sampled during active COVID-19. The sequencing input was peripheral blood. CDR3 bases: TGTGCCAGCAGTCTAGGCAGGGGGAGGCAAGAGACCCAGTACTTC. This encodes CASSLGRGRQETQYF.